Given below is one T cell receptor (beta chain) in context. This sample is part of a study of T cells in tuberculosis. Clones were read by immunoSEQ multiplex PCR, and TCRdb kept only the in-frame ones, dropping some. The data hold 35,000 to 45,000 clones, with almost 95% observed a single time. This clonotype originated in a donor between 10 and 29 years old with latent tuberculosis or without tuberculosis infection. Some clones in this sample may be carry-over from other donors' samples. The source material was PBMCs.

The CDR3 nucleotides read TGTGCCAGCAGCCCCCGGACAGTTTCTAGCTACACCTTC. This codes for CASSPRTVSSYTF. The chain uses TRBV14 and TRBJ1-2, with a tentative D call TRBD1 (6 bases). V gave up 4 bases and J gave up 9 bases, with 15 bases separating them. Germline CDR1 and CDR2: SGHDN and FVKESK. The CDR3 spans 13 residues.